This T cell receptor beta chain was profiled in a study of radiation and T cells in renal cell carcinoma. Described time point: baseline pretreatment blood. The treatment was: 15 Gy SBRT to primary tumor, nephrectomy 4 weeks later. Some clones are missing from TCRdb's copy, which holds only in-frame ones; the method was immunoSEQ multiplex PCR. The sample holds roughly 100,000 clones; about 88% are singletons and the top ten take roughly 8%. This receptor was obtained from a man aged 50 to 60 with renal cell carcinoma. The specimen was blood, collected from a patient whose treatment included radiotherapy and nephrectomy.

The chain's CDR3 is CASSTTGYTGELFF. The DNA of the CDR3 is TGTGCCAGTAGCACCACAGGATACACCGGGGAGCTGTTTTTT. The chain joins TRBV19 to TRBJ2-2, with D perhaps TRBD1 (5 bases). The V gene's germline CDR1 is LNHDA and CDR2 SQIVND (reference sequence). V lost 6 bases and J lost 3, with 11 bases in between. The CDR3 covers 14 residues.